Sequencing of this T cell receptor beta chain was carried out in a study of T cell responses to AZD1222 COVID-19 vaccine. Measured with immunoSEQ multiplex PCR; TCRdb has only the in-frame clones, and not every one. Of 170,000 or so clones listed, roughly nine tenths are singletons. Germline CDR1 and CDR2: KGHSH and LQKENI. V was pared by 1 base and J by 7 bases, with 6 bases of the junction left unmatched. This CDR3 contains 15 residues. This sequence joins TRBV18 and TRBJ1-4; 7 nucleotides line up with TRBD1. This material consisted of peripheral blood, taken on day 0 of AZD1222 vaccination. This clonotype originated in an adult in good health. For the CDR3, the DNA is TGTGCCAGCTCACCACAGGGGGCTGGGGGTGAAAAACTGTTTTTT. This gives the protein CASSPQGAGGEKLFF. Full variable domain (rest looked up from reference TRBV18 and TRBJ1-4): NAGVMQNPRHLVRRRGQEARLRCSPMKGHSHVYWYRQLPEEGLKFMVYLQKENIIDESGMPKERFSAEFPKEGPSILRIQQVVRGDSAAYFCASSPQGAGGEKLFFGSGTQLSVL.